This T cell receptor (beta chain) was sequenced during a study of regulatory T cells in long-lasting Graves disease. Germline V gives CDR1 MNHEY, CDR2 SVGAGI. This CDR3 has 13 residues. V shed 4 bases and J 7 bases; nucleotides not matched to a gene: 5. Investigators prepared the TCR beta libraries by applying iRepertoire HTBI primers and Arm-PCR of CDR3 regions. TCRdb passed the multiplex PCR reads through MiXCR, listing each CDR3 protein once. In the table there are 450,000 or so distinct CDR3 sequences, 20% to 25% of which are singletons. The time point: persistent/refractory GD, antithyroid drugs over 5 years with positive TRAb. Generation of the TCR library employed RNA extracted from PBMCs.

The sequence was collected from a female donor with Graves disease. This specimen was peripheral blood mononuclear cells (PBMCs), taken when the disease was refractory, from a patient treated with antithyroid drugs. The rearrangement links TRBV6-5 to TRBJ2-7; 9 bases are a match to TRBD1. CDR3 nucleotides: TGTGCCAGCAGTTTACACAGGGGGCAGGAGCAGTACTTC. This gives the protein CASSLHRGQEQYF.